A single sample gave rise to the 28 T cell receptor beta chains below, sequenced in a study of shared clonotypes between healthy human individuals. The data were produced by immunoSEQ multiplex PCR, yet TCRdb's version contains in-frame clones alone and is incomplete. The profile shows 550,000 to 750,000 clones, around 95% of them singletons. Terminally differentiated effector memory CD45RA+ cells were excluded from the naive CD8 cells, which were CD45RO-negative and positively selected for CCR7. The specimen sequenced was naive CD8+ T cells sorted from blood. The receptor set was obtained from a woman between 25 and 40 years old in good health.

This clone was picked up one time. The rearrangement joins TRBV7-9 to TRBJ2-3; no reliable D call. V gave up 4 bases and J gave up 1 base, with 6 bases separating them. This CDR3 has 13 amino acids. CDR1 and CDR2 from the germline V gene are SEHNR and FQNEAQ (reference sequence). The CDR3 DNA sequence: TGTGCCAGCAGCTCCCAGGGCACAGATACGCAGTATTTT. This gives the protein CASSSQGTDTQYF.

The chain joins TRBV21-1 to TRBJ2-7; the D segment call TRBD2 is taken from the table without a DNA check. TRBV21-1 is a pseudogene segment. There are 15 residues in the CDR3. Here the CDR3 reads CASSKAPGVGYEQYF. The CDR3 DNA follows: TGTGCCAGCAGCAAAGCTCCGGGAGTGGGGTACGAGCAGTACTTC.

Only a few counts were recorded for this clone. This chain uses TRBV5-6 with TRBJ2-7, with 8 bases identical to TRBD1. The V gene end was trimmed by 4 bases and the J gene end by 6 bases; junction bases not matched to a gene: 15. The CDR3 has 16 amino acids. Germline CDR1 SGHDT, CDR2 YYEEEE. CDR3 DNA: TGTGCCAGCAGCGAACTGCCAAGGACAGGGCGGATCGAGCAGTACTTC. This codes for CASSELPRTGRIEQYF.

V is TRBV27 and J is TRBJ2-2; 8 nucleotides match TRBD2. This CDR3 region has 14 residues. Per germline, CDR1 MNHEY and CDR2 SMNVEV (reference sequence). Trimming at V came to 2 bases and at J to 6 bases, leaving 2 bases not matched to a gene. CDR3 sequence (DNA): TGTGCCAGCAGTTTAGGTAGCGGGGCCGGGGAGCTGTTTTTT. Translating it yields CASSLGSGAGELFF.

The rearrangement joins TRBV28 to TRBJ1-5, with 10 bases aligning to TRBD1. Germline V gene lookup returns CDR1 MDHEN and CDR2 SYDVKM. Trimming removed 6 bases from V and 1 base from J; junction bases left unmatched: 18. CDR3 size: 20 residues. The CDR3, as DNA: TGTGCCAGCAGCCCAAGCACCGGGACAGGGGTGTTTTGGAGCAATCAGCCCCAGCATTTT. It encodes CASSPSTGTGVFWSNQPQHF. Full variable domain (remainder filled in from reference TRBV28 and TRBJ1-5): DVKVTQSSRYLVKRTGEKVFLECVQDMDHENMFWYRQDPGLGLRLIYFSYDVKMKEKGDIPEGYSVSREKKERFSLILESASTNQTSMYLCASSPSTGTGVFWSNQPQHFGDGTRLSIL.

CDR3 DNA: TGCGCCAGCAGCCTTAGCGGGAGGGCCAGTAATGAGCAGTTCTTC. The encoded protein is CASSLSGRASNEQFF. This sequence joins TRBV5-1 and TRBJ2-1; 11 nucleotides agree with TRBD2. CDR3 length: 15 amino acids. Germline lookup yields CDR1 SGHRS and CDR2 YFSETQ. Germline trimming cut 4 bases from V and 7 bases from J; bases unmatched to any gene: 7. The full variable domain, its missing parts supplied by reference TRBV5-1 and TRBJ2-1, is KAGVTQTPRYLIKTRGQQVTLSCSPISGHRSVSWYQQTPGQGLQFLFEYFSETQRNKGNFPGRFSGRQFSNSRSEMNVSTLELGDSALYLCASSLSGRASNEQFFGPGTRLTVL.

As DNA, the CDR3 is TGTGCCAGCAGCCAAGATGAGGGGGCAAGACAAGAGACCCAGTACTTC. As protein: CASSQDEGARQETQYF. The chain combines TRBV14 with TRBJ2-5; 7 nucleotides line up with TRBD1. Trimming cost V 0 bases and J 2 bases; bases outside gene matches: 6. Germline V gene lookup returns CDR1 SGHDN and CDR2 FVKESK. The CDR3 is made up of 16 amino acids.

As to this clone: Other DNA sequences in the same sample also yield this CDR3. The gene calls are TRBV27 and TRBJ2-2, with TRBD2 identical over 7 bases. Per the germline V gene, CDR1 is MNHEY and CDR2 is SMNVEV (reference sequence). V lost 2 bases, J lost 3 bases, and 3 bases stayed unmatched. CDR3 length: 15 amino acids. The CDR3 sequence: CASSLGGGYTGELFF. CDR3 sequence (DNA): TGTGCCAGCAGTTTAGGGGGAGGGTACACCGGGGAGCTGTTTTTT.

The chain is built from TRBV4-1 and TRBJ2-1; D uncertain. Per germline, CDR1 MGHRA and CDR2 YSYEKL. This CDR3 has 14 residues. Trimming took 4 bases from V and 3 from J, leaving 10 bases between them. The CDR3 DNA reads TGCGCCAGCAGCCTCTACGACGACTACAATGAGCAGTTCTTC. Amino acids: CASSLYDDYNEQFF.

The chain combines TRBV7-9 with TRBJ2-7, with 7 nucleotides matching TRBD1. Germline CDR1 SEHNR, CDR2 FQNEAQ (reference sequence). The trim removed 5 bases at V and 0 bases at J, leaving 10 bases unmatched. The CDR3 has 16 residues. The CDR3 reads CASSPMPGQSSYEQYF. In DNA form, the CDR3 reads TGTGCCAGCAGCCCAATGCCGGGACAGAGCTCCTACGAGCAGTACTTC.

The chain is built from TRBV27 and TRBJ2-1; D gene unclear. The V end was cut by 8 bases, the J end by 1 base, with 3 bases between. The CDR3 runs 11 residues. Germline V gene data show CDR1 as MNHEY and CDR2 as SMNVEV (reference sequence). For the CDR3, the DNA is TGTGCCAGCCTATCCTACAATGAGCAGTTCTTC. It translates to CASLSYNEQFF.

The chain has TRBV30 and TRBJ2-1; D is unresolved. The CDR3 extends over 15 amino acids. Trimming pared 0 bases from V and 10 bases from J, leaving 19 bases between. Germline V gene sequence: CDR1 GTSNPN, CDR2 SVGIG (reference sequence). CDR3 DNA sequence: TGTGCCTGGAGTGTGAGTAATAGCCCTCTGGGAGAGCAGTTCTTC. As protein: CAWSVSNSPLGEQFF.

The chain couples TRBV7-9 to TRBJ2-7; 7 positions match TRBD2. In germline, CDR1 is SEHNR, CDR2 FQNEAQ (reference sequence). Trimming at V came to 5 bases and at J to 0 bases, leaving 7 bases not matched to a gene. CDR3 length: 15 amino acids. The CDR3 sequence is CASSPAGSSSYEQYF. The DNA of the CDR3 is TGTGCCAGCAGCCCAGCGGGGAGTAGCTCCTACGAGCAGTACTTC.

This chain joins TRBV7-8 and TRBJ2-5, with a possible D match to TRBD1 (5 bases). The V end was cut by 5 bases, the J end by 1 base, with 8 bases between. The CDR3 has 13 residues. The germline CDR1 and CDR2 sequences are SGHVS and FQNEAQ. CDR3 sequence: CASSVDTQETQYF. CDR3 nucleotides: TGTGCCAGCAGCGTGGACACCCAAGAGACCCAGTACTTC.

V and J are TRBV10-2 and TRBJ2-5; TRBD1 agrees at 8 bases. The germline gives CDR1 WSHSY, CDR2 SAAADI. The CDR3 runs 17 residues. Trimming removed 1 base from V and 4 bases from J; junction bases left unmatched: 11. CDR3 nucleotide sequence: TGCGCCAGCAGTGAGTTTCAGGGGGCAACGTGGGGAGAGACCCAGTACTTC. This encodes CASSEFQGATWGETQYF.

The J gene is TRBJ2-7, the V gene TRBV5-6, with D possibly TRBD1 on 6 matching bases. Germline V gene lookup returns CDR1 SGHDT and CDR2 YYEEEE. V dropped 2 bases and J dropped 5 bases, with 11 bases sitting between them. The CDR3 has 13 residues. CDR3 protein: CASSFLQGNEQYF. CDR3 DNA sequence: TGTGCCAGCAGCTTCTTACAGGGTAACGAGCAGTACTTC.

The rearrangement joins TRBV29-1 to TRBJ2-1; tentative D call: TRBD2 (6 bases). V was cut by 7 bases and J by 6 bases, with 19 bases left in between. The germline CDR1 and CDR2 sequences are SQVTM and ANQGSEA. This CDR3 has 14 amino acids. Here the CDR3 DNA reads TGCAGCGGGGACGGGACTTACACCTCCAATGAGCAGTTCTTC. Amino acids: CSGDGTYTSNEQFF.

CDR3 DNA: TGTGCCAGCTACGTGGGACAGGGATTAAATGAGCAGTTCTTC. Translation gives CASYVGQGLNEQFF. The chain links TRBV2 to TRBJ2-1; 9 bases fit TRBD1. The V and J ends lost 8 bases and 7 bases, in that order; junction bases with no gene match: 9. Germline V gene sequence: CDR1 SNHLY, CDR2 FYNNEI. CDR3 size: 14 residues.

The chain has TRBV19 and TRBJ2-7; TRBD1 or TRBD2 may be the D gene (5 bases each). Between the trimmed V and J ends, which lost 2 bases and 5 bases, there was a span of 13 bases. Germline V gene sequence: CDR1 LNHDA, CDR2 SQIVND (reference sequence). The CDR3 runs to 14 residues. The CDR3 spells CASSIRGEINEQYF. CDR3 bases: TGTGCCAGTAGTATAAGAGGGGAAATCAACGAGCAGTACTTC.

The chain has TRBV9 and TRBJ2-1; TRBD2 matches at 10 bases. The CDR3 has 16 amino acids. Per the germline V gene, CDR1 is SGDLS and CDR2 is YYNGEE. Trimming removed 0 bases from V and 4 bases from J; junction bases left unmatched: 4. The CDR3 here is CASSVGLAGEYNEQFF. The CDR3 bases are TGTGCCAGCAGCGTAGGTCTAGCGGGAGAGTACAATGAGCAGTTCTTC.

Here the CDR3 reads CASSSGTGSYLLTQPQHF. In DNA, the CDR3 is TGTGCCAGCAGCTCAGGGACCGGTTCCTACCTATTAACCCAGCCCCAGCATTTT. V is TRBV27 and J is TRBJ1-5, with a weak D call TRBD1 (5 bases). Trimming took off 6 bases at V and 7 bases at J, with 28 bases between the two ends. Germline CDR1 MNHEY, CDR2 SMNVEV (reference sequence). The CDR3 runs 18 residues.

The chain's CDR3 is CASRRDSASNQPQHF. The CDR3 nucleotides read TGTGCCAGCAGACGGGACAGCGCTAGCAATCAGCCCCAGCATTTT. The gene calls are TRBV6-6 and TRBJ1-5; 7 positions agree with TRBD1. V shed 6 bases and J 0 bases; nucleotides not matched to a gene: 5. CDR3 size: 15 residues. CDR1 and CDR2 (germline): MNHNY, SVGAGI (reference sequence).

The chain uses TRBV2 and TRBJ2-1; 9 nucleotides agree with TRBD2. Trimming removed 6 bases from V and 5 bases from J; junction bases left unmatched: 11. The germline CDR1 and CDR2 sequences are SNHLY and FYNNEI. This CDR3 spans 16 amino acids. CDR3 protein: CASRSLGLAGNNEQFF. CDR3 nucleotide sequence: TGTGCCAGCAGGTCGCTCGGGCTAGCGGGAAACAATGAGCAGTTCTTC.

Written as DNA, the CDR3 is TGTGCCAGCAGTTTCTCGGAAACAGGTGGGCTCTATGGCTACACCTTC. Residues: CASSFSETGGLYGYTF. This chain links TRBV27 with TRBJ1-2, with a weak D call TRBD1 (5 bases). This CDR3 has 16 amino acids. V lost 3 bases and J lost 4, with 18 bases in between. CDR1 is MNHEY, CDR2 SMNVEV, per germline (reference sequence).

The chain combines TRBV4-2 with TRBJ1-1; no clear D. The germline CDR1 and CDR2 sequences are LGHNA and YNFKEQ. The germline V and J ends were trimmed by 4 bases and 0 bases, with 15 bases remaining between them. The CDR3 consists of 16 residues. CDR3 residues: CASSLGVGALNTEAFF. The CDR3 nucleotides read TGTGCCAGCAGCCTTGGTGTAGGAGCCCTGAACACTGAAGCTTTCTTT.

This clone showed up just a few times. V gene TRBV19 combines with J gene TRBJ2-4; D is possibly TRBD1 (7 bases). The germline gives CDR1 LNHDA, CDR2 SQIVND (reference sequence). This CDR3 spans 13 amino acids. Trimming shortened V by 3 bases and J by 8 bases, and 11 bases separated the two germline ends. As DNA, the CDR3 is TGTGCCAGTAGTATGGCAGGGGGGTACATTCAGTACTTC. Residues: CASSMAGGYIQYF.

The chain couples TRBV6-5 to TRBJ2-5; 13 positions match TRBD2. Losses at the gene ends were 4 bases for V and 3 bases for J; bases not matched to a gene: 5. This CDR3 contains 16 residues. Germline V gives CDR1 MNHEY, CDR2 SVGAGI. CDR3 in amino acids: CASSLLAGGLEETQYF. CDR3 sequence (DNA): TGTGCCAGCAGTTTACTAGCGGGAGGGCTTGAAGAGACCCAGTACTTC.

The V call is TRBV27, the J call TRBJ1-3, with TRBD1 matching over 7 bases. The CDR3 is 18 amino acids. Trimming at V came to 2 bases and at J to 0 bases, leaving 10 bases not matched to a gene. CDR1 MNHEY and CDR2 SMNVEV come from the germline V gene (reference sequence). The CDR3 sequence: CASSLHGTGAFSGNTIYF. CDR3 bases: TGTGCCAGCAGTTTACACGGAACAGGGGCCTTCTCTGGAAACACCATATATTTT.